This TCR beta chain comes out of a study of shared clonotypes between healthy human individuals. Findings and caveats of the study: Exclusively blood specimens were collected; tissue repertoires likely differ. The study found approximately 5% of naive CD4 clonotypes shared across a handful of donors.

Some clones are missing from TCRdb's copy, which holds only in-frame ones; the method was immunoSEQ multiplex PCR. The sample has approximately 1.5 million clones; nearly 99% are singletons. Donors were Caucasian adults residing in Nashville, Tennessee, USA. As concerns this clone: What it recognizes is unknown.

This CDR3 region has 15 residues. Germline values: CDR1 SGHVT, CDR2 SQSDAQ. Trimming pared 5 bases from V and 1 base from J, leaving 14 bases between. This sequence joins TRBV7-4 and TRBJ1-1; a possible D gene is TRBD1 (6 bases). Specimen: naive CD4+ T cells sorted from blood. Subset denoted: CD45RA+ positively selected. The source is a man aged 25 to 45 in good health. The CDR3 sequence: CASSPRQASNTEAFF. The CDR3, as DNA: TGTGCCAGCAGCCCTCGACAGGCCTCGAACACTGAAGCTTTCTTT.